This paragraph covers one T cell receptor beta chain sequence. The antigen is undetermined. The data derive from a study of CD8 T cells in Susac syndrome. Study-wide results and limits: As the study acknowledged, the number of individuals in its TCR sequencing and HLA analysis was relatively small.

V trimming: 0 bases; J trimming: 7 bases; junction bases outside the gene matches: 5. This CDR3 has 14 residues. CDR1 and CDR2 (germline): LGHNA, YSLEER. Random hexamers primed reverse transcription of about 0.5 to 1 ug RNA. The authors amplified TCR beta CDR3 across 54 Vbeta and 13 Jbeta using immunoSEQ multiplex PCR. TCRdb fed the immunoSEQ multiplex PCR reads into MiXCR, producing one record per CDR3 protein. The table includes approximately 170,000 distinct CDR3 sequences, about 90% detected once. The authors carried out high-throughput sequencing of TCR beta. They applied it to CD8+ and CD4+ T cells obtained from blood. The authors negatively isolated CD8+ and CD4+ T cells and FACS-enriched TEMRA cells.

This TCR came from a human donor in good health. Sequenced: CD4+ T cells from PBMCs. The chain combines TRBV4-3 with TRBJ2-7; 8 nucleotides match TRBD2. The CDR3 reads CASSQEAGAREQYF. The CDR3 bases are TGCGCCAGCAGCCAAGAAGCGGGGGCCCGGGAGCAGTACTTC.